Below, 3 T cell receptor beta chains from the same sample are listed, as sequenced in a study of T cells in Graves' hyperthyroidism and ophthalmopathy. Researchers amplified the TCR beta CDR3 regions from RNA transcripts. Initially, a first-round RT-PCR of the TCR CDR3 employed the HTBI primer set. TCRdb re-analysed the multiplex PCR reads in MiXCR, keeping a single row per CDR3 protein. The table lists a few hundred thousand distinct CDR3 sequences, around a sixth of them singletons. What was sequenced was blood. These receptor sequences come from a young woman with Graves' hyperthyroidism that later progressed to Graves' ophthalmopathy.

This clonotype was recorded a few times. The rearrangement links TRBV7-2 to TRBJ1-4; 12 bases match TRBD1. This CDR3 is 17 amino acids long. Germline CDR1 SGHTA, CDR2 FQGNSA. V dropped 5 bases and J dropped 7; count of bases not matched to a gene: 11. The CDR3 DNA is TGTGCCAGCAGCGTCCGGGACAGGGGGCTGAGAGGTGAAAAACTGTTTTTT. It is translated as CASSVRDRGLRGEKLFF.

This clonotype was counted many times. The chain links TRBV27 to TRBJ1-1; a weak D match, TRBD1 (6 bases). The germline V and J ends were trimmed by 4 bases and 3 bases, with 15 bases remaining between them. The CDR3 extends over 15 amino acids. Germline values: CDR1 MNHEY, CDR2 SMNVEV (reference sequence). DNA for the CDR3: TGTGCCAGCAGTTCCTTCGGGACACCGTACACTGAAGCTTTCTTT. This codes for CASSSFGTPYTEAFF.

This clonotype came up a few times. This chain links TRBV28 with TRBJ2-2; D tentatively fits TRBD1 or TRBD2 (5 bases each). This CDR3 has 15 residues. V lost 5 bases and J 4 bases, leaving 14 bases between the germline ends. Germline CDR1 is MDHEN and CDR2 is SYDVKM. CDR3 amino acids: CASSPGRGTTGELFF. In DNA, the CDR3 is TGTGCCAGCAGTCCTGGACGGGGCACCACCGGGGAGCTGTTTTTT.